This T cell receptor (beta chain) was identified in a study of cytomegalovirus exposure and HLA in healthy donors. This clone was observed a handful of times. Its antigen is as yet unknown. The PCR made use of 60 Vbeta and 13 Jbeta primers. TCRdb keeps only in-frame clones here, not all; method: immunoSEQ multiplex PCR. The table shows 150,000 or so clones, with approximately 82% occurring only once. Overall study findings and caveats: Most of the CMV-associated TCR beta chains (in a later analysis) appeared to be HLA-restricted. About 87% or about 30% of the time was how often most TCR beta V segments were productive, according to an earlier analysis. Reportedly, fewer N-insertions than the roughly 700-donor mean appeared in an Asian-associated ancestry cluster in a later analysis.

The V end was cut by 6 bases, the J end by 0 bases, with 14 bases between. The CDR3 runs 15 residues. CDR1 SNHLY and CDR2 FYNNEI come from the germline V gene. V is TRBV2 and J is TRBJ1-1; maybe TRBD1 (5 bases). The sequencing sample was made of PBMCs. The source of this sequence is a man between 25 and 39 years old in good health and CMV-seropositive. The CDR3 sequence is CASRFDSTLNTEAFF. CDR3 in DNA: TGTGCCAGCAGGTTCGACAGCACTTTGAACACTGAAGCTTTCTTT.